Sequencing of this TCR beta chain was carried out in a study of blood T cell repertoires in COVID-19. Across the study: Some COVID-19 samples were acute and others convalescent; all came from the United States, Italy and Spain. Sources were T cells, B-cell-depleted T cells, or PBMCs; the material itself was cDNA or gDNA.

In the source study's methods: Estimated nucleated cell counts came from reference gene primer amplification. Clones were read by immunoSEQ multiplex PCR, and TCRdb kept only the in-frame ones, dropping some. V, J and clone size derive from that table, while D and trimming were established from the DNA sequence. The profile shows fewer than 200,000 clones, around 80% of them singletons. All enrollees were about 18 to 89 years old and from fewer than 25 US areas. V lost 0 bases to trimming and J lost 6 bases; unmatched junction nucleotides: 5. Germline CDR1 is SNHLY and CDR2 is FYNNEI. The length of the CDR3 is 15 residues. A few counts support this clone.

Source material: PBMCs or T cells enriched from blood (not recorded which). The sequence was collected from a woman aged 50 to 60 in a cohort exposed to, infected with or recovered from COVID-19 (not recorded which). The chain uses TRBV2 and TRBJ1-2, with TRBD1 matching over 9 bases. The CDR3: CASSEAGTGRNGYTF. DNA for the CDR3: TGTGCCAGCAGTGAAGCGGGGACAGGGCGGAATGGCTACACCTTC.